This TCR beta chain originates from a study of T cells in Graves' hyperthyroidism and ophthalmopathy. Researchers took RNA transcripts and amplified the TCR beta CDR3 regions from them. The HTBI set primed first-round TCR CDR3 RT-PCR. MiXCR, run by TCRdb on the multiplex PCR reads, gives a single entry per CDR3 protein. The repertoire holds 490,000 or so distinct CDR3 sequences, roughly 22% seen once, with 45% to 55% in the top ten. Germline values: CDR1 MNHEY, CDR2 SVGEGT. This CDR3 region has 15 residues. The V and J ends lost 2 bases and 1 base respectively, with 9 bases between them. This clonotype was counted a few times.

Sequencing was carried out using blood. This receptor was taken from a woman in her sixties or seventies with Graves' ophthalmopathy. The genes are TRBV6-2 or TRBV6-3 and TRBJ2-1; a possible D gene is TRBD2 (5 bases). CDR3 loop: CASSYQRTSYNEQFF. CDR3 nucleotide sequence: TGTGCCAGCAGTTACCAGCGGACGTCCTACAATGAGCAGTTCTTC.